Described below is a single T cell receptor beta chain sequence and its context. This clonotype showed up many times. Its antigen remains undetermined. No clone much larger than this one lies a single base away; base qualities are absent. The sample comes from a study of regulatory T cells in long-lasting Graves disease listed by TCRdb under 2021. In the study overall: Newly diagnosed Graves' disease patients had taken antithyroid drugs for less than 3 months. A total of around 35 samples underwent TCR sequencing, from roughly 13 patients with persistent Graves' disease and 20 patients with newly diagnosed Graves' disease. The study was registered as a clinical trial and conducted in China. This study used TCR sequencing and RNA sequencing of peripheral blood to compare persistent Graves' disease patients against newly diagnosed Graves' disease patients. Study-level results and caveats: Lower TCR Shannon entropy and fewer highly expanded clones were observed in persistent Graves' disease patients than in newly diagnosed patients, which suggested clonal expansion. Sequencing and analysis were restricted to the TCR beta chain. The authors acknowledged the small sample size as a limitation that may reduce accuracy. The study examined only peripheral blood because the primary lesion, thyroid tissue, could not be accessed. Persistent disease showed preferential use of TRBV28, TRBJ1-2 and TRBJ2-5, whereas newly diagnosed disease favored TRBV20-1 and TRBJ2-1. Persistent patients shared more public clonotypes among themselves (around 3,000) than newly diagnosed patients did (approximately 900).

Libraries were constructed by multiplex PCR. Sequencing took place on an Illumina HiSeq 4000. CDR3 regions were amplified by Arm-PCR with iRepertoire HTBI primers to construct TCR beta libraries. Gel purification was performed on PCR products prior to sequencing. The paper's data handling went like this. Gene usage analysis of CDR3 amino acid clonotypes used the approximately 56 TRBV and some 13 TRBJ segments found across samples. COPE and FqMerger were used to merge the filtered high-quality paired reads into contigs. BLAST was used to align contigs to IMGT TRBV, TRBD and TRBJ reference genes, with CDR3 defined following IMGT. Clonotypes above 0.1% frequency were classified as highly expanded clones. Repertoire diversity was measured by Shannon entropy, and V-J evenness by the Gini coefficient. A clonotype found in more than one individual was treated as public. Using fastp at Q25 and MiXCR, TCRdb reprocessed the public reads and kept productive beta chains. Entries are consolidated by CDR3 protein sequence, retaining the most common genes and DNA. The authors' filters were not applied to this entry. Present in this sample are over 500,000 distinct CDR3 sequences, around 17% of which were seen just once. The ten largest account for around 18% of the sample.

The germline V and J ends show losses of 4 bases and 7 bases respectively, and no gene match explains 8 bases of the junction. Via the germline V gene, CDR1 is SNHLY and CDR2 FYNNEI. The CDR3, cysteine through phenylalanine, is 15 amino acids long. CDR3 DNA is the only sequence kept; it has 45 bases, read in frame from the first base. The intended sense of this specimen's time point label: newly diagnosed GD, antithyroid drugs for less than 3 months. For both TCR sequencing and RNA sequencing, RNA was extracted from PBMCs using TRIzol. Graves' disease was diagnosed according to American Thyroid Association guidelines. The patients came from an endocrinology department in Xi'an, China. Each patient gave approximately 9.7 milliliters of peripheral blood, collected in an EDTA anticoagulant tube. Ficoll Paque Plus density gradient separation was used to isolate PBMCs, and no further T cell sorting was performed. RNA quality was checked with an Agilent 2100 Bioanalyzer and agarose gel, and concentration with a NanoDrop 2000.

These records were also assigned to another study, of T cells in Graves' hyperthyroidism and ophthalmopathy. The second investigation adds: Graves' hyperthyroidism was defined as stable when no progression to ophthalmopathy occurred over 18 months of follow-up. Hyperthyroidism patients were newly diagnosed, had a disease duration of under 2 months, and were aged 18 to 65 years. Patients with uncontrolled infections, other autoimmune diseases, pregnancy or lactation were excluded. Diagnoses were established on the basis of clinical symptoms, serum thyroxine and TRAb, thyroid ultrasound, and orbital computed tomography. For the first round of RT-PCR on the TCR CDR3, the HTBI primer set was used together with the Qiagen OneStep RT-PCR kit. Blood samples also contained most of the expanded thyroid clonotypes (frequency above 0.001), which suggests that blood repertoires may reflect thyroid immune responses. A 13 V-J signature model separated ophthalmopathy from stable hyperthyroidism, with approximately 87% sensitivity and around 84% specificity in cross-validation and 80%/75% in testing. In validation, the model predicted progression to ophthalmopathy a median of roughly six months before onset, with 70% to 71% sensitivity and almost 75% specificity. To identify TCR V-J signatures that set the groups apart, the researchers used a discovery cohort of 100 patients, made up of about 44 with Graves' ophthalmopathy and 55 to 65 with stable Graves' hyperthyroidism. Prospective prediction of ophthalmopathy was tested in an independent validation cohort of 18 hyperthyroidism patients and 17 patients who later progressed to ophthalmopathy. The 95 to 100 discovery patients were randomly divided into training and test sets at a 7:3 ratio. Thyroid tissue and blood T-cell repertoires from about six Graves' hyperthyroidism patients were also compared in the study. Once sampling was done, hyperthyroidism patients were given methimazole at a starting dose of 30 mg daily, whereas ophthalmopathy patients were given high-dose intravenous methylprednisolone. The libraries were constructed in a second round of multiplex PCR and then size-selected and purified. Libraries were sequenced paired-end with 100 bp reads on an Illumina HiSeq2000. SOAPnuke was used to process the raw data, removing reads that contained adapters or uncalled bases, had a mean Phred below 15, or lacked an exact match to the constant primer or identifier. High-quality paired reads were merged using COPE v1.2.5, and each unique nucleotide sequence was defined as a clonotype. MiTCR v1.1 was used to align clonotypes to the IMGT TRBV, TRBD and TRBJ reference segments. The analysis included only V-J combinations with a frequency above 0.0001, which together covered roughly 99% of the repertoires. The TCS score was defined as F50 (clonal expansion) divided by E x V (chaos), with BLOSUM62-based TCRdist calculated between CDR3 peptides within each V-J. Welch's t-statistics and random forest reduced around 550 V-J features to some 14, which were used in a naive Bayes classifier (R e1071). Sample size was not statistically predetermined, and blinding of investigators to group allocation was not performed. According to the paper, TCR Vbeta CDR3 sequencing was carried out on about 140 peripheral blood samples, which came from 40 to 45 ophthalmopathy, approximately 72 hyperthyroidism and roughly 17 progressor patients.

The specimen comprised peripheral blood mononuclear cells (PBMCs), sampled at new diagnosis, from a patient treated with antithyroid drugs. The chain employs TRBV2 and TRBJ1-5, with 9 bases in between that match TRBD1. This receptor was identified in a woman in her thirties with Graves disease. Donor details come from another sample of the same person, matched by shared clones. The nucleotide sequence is TGTGCCAGCAGTGCGGGACAGGGTCTCAGACAGCCCCAGCATTTT. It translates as CASSAGQGLRQPQHF.